Following are 30 T cell receptor beta chains from one sample sequenced in a study of CD8 T cells in ankylosing spondylitis. Which antigens these TCRs recognize remains unknown. TCRdb re-analysed the 5' RACE reads in MiXCR, keeping a single row per CDR3 protein. The sample carries 750,000 to 850,000 distinct CDR3 sequences, about 10% recorded once. Broader study findings: A TCR beta motif made of fewer than ten highly homologous variants seemed typical of ankylosing spondylitis blood.

Sequenced sample: blood, either unsorted or a sorted T cell fraction (not recorded which). The receptors come from a male donor with ankylosing spondylitis.

V gene TRBV27 combines with J gene TRBJ1-2, with 10 positions matching TRBD1. The length of the CDR3 is 15 residues. Germline V gives CDR1 MNHEY, CDR2 SMNVEV (reference sequence). The V and J ends lost 5 bases and 8 bases, in that order; junction bases with no gene match: 11. The CDR3 loop reads CASSARQGAGGGYTF. The CDR3 DNA reads TGTGCCAGCAGTGCGCGACAGGGGGCTGGTGGCGGCTACACCTTC.

This clonotype was counted many times. This chain uses TRBV29-1 with TRBJ1-1; no clear D gene. The V gene lost 2 bases and the J gene lost 4 bases, with 5 bases spanning the gap. CDR1 and CDR2 (germline): SQVTM, ANQGSEA. This CDR3 has 11 residues. CDR3 loop: CSVEQFTEAFF. The CDR3 nucleotides read TGCAGCGTTGAACAGTTCACTGAAGCTTTCTTT.

V is TRBV5-6 and J is TRBJ1-5; D may be TRBD1 (5 bases). Germline V CDR1 and CDR2: SGHDT, YYEEEE. V shed 5 bases and J shed 10 bases, with 13 bases lying between them. The CDR3 is made up of 12 amino acids. DNA for the CDR3: TGTGCCAGCAGAGGGGAGCTTTCACCCCAGCATTTT. Its translation is CASRGELSPQHF.

The chain has TRBV28 and TRBJ1-5; no clear D. This CDR3 has 12 residues. Germline assignment: CDR1 MDHEN and CDR2 SYDVKM. V lost 11 bases and J 3 bases, leaving 11 bases between the germline ends. As DNA, the CDR3 is TGTGCCGGGAGGACGGACAATCAGCCCCAGCATTTT. It encodes CAGRTDNQPQHF.

This sequence joins TRBV20-1 and TRBJ2-1; D may match TRBD1 or TRBD2 (5 bases each). The germline gives CDR1 DFQATT, CDR2 SNEGSKA (reference sequence). The CDR3 consists of 13 residues. V was shortened by 4 bases and J by 2 bases, with 9 bases between the two germline ends. CDR3 DNA sequence: TGCAGTGCTATCCGGGACCCCTACAATGAGCAGTTCTTC. Encoded protein: CSAIRDPYNEQFF.

This clonotype was picked up a small number of times. V is TRBV11-2 and J is TRBJ1-1; D not resolved. V lost 6 bases and J lost 7, with 18 bases in between. The CDR3 extends over 14 amino acids. Germline CDR1 SGHAT, CDR2 FQNNGV. CDR3 sequence (DNA): TGTGCCAGCAGTCCGGCACACGGGAGTTTTGAAGCTTTCTTT. This sequence encodes CASSPAHGSFEAFF.

This clonotype was counted many times. The V call is TRBV7-2, the J call TRBJ2-2; maybe TRBD2 (5 bases). The CDR3 has 14 amino acids. V was shortened by 0 bases and J by 5 bases, with 7 bases between the two germline ends. The germline CDR1 and CDR2 sequences are SGHTA and FQGNSA. The CDR3 loop is CASSLATGTGELFF. The CDR3 nucleotides read TGTGCCAGCAGCTTAGCTACGGGGACCGGGGAGCTGTTTTTT.

This clonotype turned up a few times. This chain joins TRBV21-1 and TRBJ1-2; the table's D call TRBD1 went unverified against the DNA. TRBV21-1 has pseudogene status. This CDR3 is 14 amino acids long. The CDR3 loop is CASSVPGTGYGYTF. In DNA form, the CDR3 reads TGTGCCAGCAGCGTCCCCGGGACAGGGTATGGCTACACCTTC.

There are a few counts of this clonotype. The junction and the germline gene differ at one end; a read error may be behind it. V and J are TRBV7-7 and TRBJ2-2; weak D call: TRBD1 (6 bases). The germline CDR1 and CDR2 sequences are SSHAT and FNYEAQ (reference sequence). The CDR3 spans 15 residues. CDR3 nucleotides: TGTGCTAGCAGCTCAAGGGCCAGGGGCGCCGGGGAGCTGTTTTTT. Translating gives CASSSRARGAGELFF.

This clonotype was found a few times. V and J are TRBV25-1 and TRBJ1-1; 7 bases agree with TRBD1. The CDR3 is 13 residues long. Germline V CDR1 and CDR2: MGHDK, SYGVNS. After removal of 6 bases from V and 6 bases from J, the junction contained 7 bases not matched to a gene. The CDR3 region has the DNA TGTGCCAGCAGAACACAGGGGCGGGCTGAAGCTTTCTTT. Translation gives CASRTQGRAEAFF.

The rearrangement links TRBV20-1 to TRBJ2-1; TRBD2 agrees at 8 bases. The germline V gene encodes CDR1 DFQATT and CDR2 SNEGSKA (reference sequence). The CDR3 has 14 residues. V lost 6 bases and J lost 6; bases outside the gene matches: 10. CDR3 in amino acids: CSAPRGLERNEQFF. The DNA of the CDR3 is TGCAGTGCCCCACGGGGACTAGAACGCAATGAGCAGTTCTTC.

In this sample, this clonotype turned up many times. The genes are TRBV7-2 and TRBJ2-1, with D hard to call. This CDR3 spans 15 amino acids. The ends were cut back, 1 base at V and 1 base at J, with 8 bases in the middle. Per the germline V gene, CDR1 is SGHTA and CDR2 is FQGNSA. The CDR3 spells CASSLGPGSYNEQFF. As DNA, the CDR3 is TGTGCCAGCAGCTTAGGCCCCGGATCCTACAATGAGCAGTTCTTC.

Ten or more counts support this clonotype. The rearrangement uses TRBV20-1 and TRBJ2-2; D not resolved. CDR1 is DFQATT and CDR2 is SNEGSKA in the germline V gene (reference sequence). V shed 3 bases and J shed 12 bases, with 11 bases lying between them. The CDR3 runs to 11 residues. The CDR3 sequence is CSASPGWQLFF. The CDR3, as DNA: TGCAGTGCTAGTCCTGGCTGGCAGCTGTTTTTT.

The chain recombines TRBV20-1 with TRBJ2-7; 10 positions agree with TRBD2. Germline CDR1 reads DFQATT; CDR2 reads SNEGSKA (reference sequence). Trimming at V came to 3 bases and at J to 3 bases, leaving 5 bases not matched to a gene. The CDR3 length is 14 residues. CDR3 amino acids: CSASLLAGDYEQYF. The CDR3 coding sequence is TGCAGTGCTAGCCTTCTAGCGGGAGACTACGAGCAGTACTTC.

The chain has TRBV18 and TRBJ2-5; 7 nucleotides agree with TRBD1. There are 13 residues in the CDR3. V lost 8 bases to trimming and J lost 5 bases; unmatched junction nucleotides: 8. In germline, CDR1 is KGHSH, CDR2 LQKENI. For the CDR3, the DNA is TGTGCCAGCCGACAGGGACGTGGGGAGACCCAGTACTTC. Protein: CASRQGRGETQYF.

This rearrangement joins TRBV20-1 to TRBJ2-5, with D perhaps being TRBD1 or TRBD2 (5 bases each). The CDR3 covers 12 residues. V was shortened by 3 bases and J by 4 bases, with 9 bases between the two germline ends. CDR1 is DFQATT and CDR2 is SNEGSKA in the germline V gene (reference sequence). Here the CDR3 DNA reads TGCAGTGCTAGGAGGGGTCGAGAGACCCAGTACTTC. Its translation: CSARRGRETQYF.

This clonotype was recorded at least ten times. V usage is TRBV28 and J usage is TRBJ1-2; 8 bases match TRBD1. Trimming cost V 6 bases and J 5 bases; bases outside gene matches: 14. The CDR3 consists of 16 residues. In germline, CDR1 is MDHEN, CDR2 SYDVKM. The CDR3 sequence: CASSSSRTGNVYGYTF. In nucleotides, the CDR3 is TGTGCCAGCAGCTCCTCACGGACAGGGAACGTATATGGCTACACCTTC.

This clonotype has more than one count but fewer than ten. V gene TRBV20-1 combines with J gene TRBJ2-1, with D uncertain. Germline CDR1 is DFQATT and CDR2 is SNEGSKA (reference sequence). V was shortened by 5 bases and J by 3 bases, with 14 bases between the two germline ends. The CDR3 consists of 14 residues. CDR3 in DNA: TGCAGTGCTGGGCACATAAGGCTCTACAATGAGCAGTTCTTC. The encoded protein is CSAGHIRLYNEQFF.

This clonotype was seen a few times. This rearrangement joins TRBV5-1 to TRBJ2-7; 7 bases align to TRBD1. CDR1 is SGHRS, CDR2 YFSETQ, per germline. V lost 4 bases and J lost 1; bases outside the gene matches: 8. CDR3 length: 15 amino acids. CDR3 loop: CASSPLGQTSYEQYF. In DNA form, the CDR3 reads TGCGCCAGCAGCCCGCTGGGACAGACATCCTACGAGCAGTACTTC.

This chain connects TRBV9 to TRBJ2-1; no definite D call. Germline loops: CDR1 SGDLS, CDR2 YYNGEE. The CDR3 has 15 amino acids. The V end lost 5 bases, the J end lost 0 bases, and 12 bases lay between the germline ends. Written as DNA, the CDR3 is TGTGCCAGCAGTGCCACGGGTCACTCCTACAATGAGCAGTTCTTC. Amino acids: CASSATGHSYNEQFF.

This clonotype was counted many times. The genes are TRBV12-3 or TRBV12-4 and TRBJ2-2; D gene unclear. This CDR3 is built from 16 residues. The V gene lost 6 bases and the J gene lost 6 bases, with 20 bases spanning the gap. For the CDR3, the DNA is TGTGCCAGCAGAAGAGGTTCCGAGGCTAACCCCGGGGAGCTGTTTTTT. This translates into CASRRGSEANPGELFF.

The J gene is TRBJ1-2, the V gene TRBV12-3 or TRBV12-4; no clear D gene. This CDR3 has 14 residues. V was pared by 3 bases and J by 8 bases, with 16 bases between. This CDR3 is CASSFSRASWGYTF. Here the CDR3 DNA reads TGTGCCAGCAGTTTCTCGAGGGCTAGTTGGGGCTACACCTTC.

This clonotype was recorded a few times. V and J are TRBV6-4 and TRBJ1-6; D remains unclear. The germline V and J ends were trimmed by 4 bases and 4 bases, with 8 bases remaining between them. CDR1 is MRHNA, CDR2 SNTAGT, per germline. The CDR3 is made up of 14 amino acids. The CDR3 coding sequence is TGTGCCAGCAGTGGAGGGCTGTATAATTCACCCCTCCACTTT. Protein: CASSGGLYNSPLHF.

This chain uses TRBV20-1 with TRBJ1-5; D gene unclear. V was pared by 3 bases and J by 9 bases, with 12 bases between. CDR3 length equals 12 residues. Germline loops: CDR1 DFQATT, CDR2 SNEGSKA (reference sequence). The CDR3 is CSASPLGRPQHF. The CDR3 region has the DNA TGCAGTGCTAGTCCCTTAGGTCGGCCCCAGCATTTT.

This clonotype was observed a few times. V is TRBV7-2 and J is TRBJ2-3; D remains unclear. Germline V gives CDR1 SGHTA, CDR2 FQGNSA. The CDR3 runs 13 residues. Trimming pared 4 bases from V and 6 bases from J, leaving 11 bases between. CDR3 sequence reads: CASSSPDRDTQYF. The CDR3 coding sequence is TGTGCCAGCAGCTCCCCAGATCGGGATACGCAGTATTTT.

This chain connects TRBV20-1 to TRBJ1-2; 7 bases align to TRBD1. This CDR3 is 16 amino acids long. Losses at the gene ends were 0 bases for V and 0 bases for J; bases not matched to a gene: 7. Germline CDR1 DFQATT, CDR2 SNEGSKA (reference sequence). The DNA of the CDR3 is TGCAGTGCTAGAGATTGGGCGACAGGGACTAACTATGGCTACACCTTC. This gives the protein CSARDWATGTNYGYTF.

The table lists this clonotype with a few counts. This sequence joins TRBV12-3 or TRBV12-4 and TRBJ2-7; D possibly corresponds to TRBD1 (6 bases). V was pared by 6 bases and J by 0 bases, with 12 bases between. This CDR3 comprises 14 residues. The CDR3 bases are TGTGCCAGCAGGGGGGCGACGAGCTCCTACGAGCAGTACTTC. Translation: CASRGATSSYEQYF.

V and J are TRBV5-1 and TRBJ2-1; D perhaps matches TRBD2 (6 bases). Looked up from germline, CDR1 is SGHRS and CDR2 is YFSETQ. This CDR3 region has 17 residues. V lost 1 base to trimming and J lost 4 bases, with 18 bases between them. CDR3 sequence (DNA): TGCGCCAGCAGCTTGTCACCGGCGACCAGCGGGTACAATGAGCAGTTCTTC. Protein sequence: CASSLSPATSGYNEQFF. Based on the CDR3 plus reference TRBV5-1 and TRBJ2-1, the full variable domain is KAGVTQTPRYLIKTRGQQVTLSCSPISGHRSVSWYQQTPGQGLQFLFEYFSETQRNKGNFPGRFSGRQFSNSRSEMNVSTLELGDSALYLCASSLSPATSGYNEQFFGPGTRLTVL.

This clonotype occurred a few times. The chain recombines TRBV5-1 with TRBJ2-2, with unresolved D. The germline V gene has CDR1 SGHRS and CDR2 YFSETQ. Between the trimmed V and J ends, which lost 4 bases and 3 bases, there was a span of 7 bases. The CDR3 has 13 amino acids. The CDR3 loop is CASSGGDTGELFF. As DNA, the CDR3 is TGCGCCAGCAGCGGCGGTGACACCGGGGAGCTGTTTTTT. The whole variable domain, remainder taken from reference TRBV5-1 and TRBJ2-2, is KAGVTQTPRYLIKTRGQQVTLSCSPISGHRSVSWYQQTPGQGLQFLFEYFSETQRNKGNFPGRFSGRQFSNSRSEMNVSTLELGDSALYLCASSGGDTGELFFGEGSRLTVL.

The chain is built from TRBV29-1 and TRBJ2-3; 7 bases align to TRBD2. The CDR3 consists of 14 residues. After removal of 6 bases from V and 4 bases from J, the junction contained 10 bases not matched to a gene. The germline V gene has CDR1 SQVTM and CDR2 ANQGSEA. CDR3 residues: CSVAGAGVPDTQYF. The CDR3, as DNA: TGCAGCGTCGCCGGGGCGGGAGTCCCAGATACGCAGTATTTT.